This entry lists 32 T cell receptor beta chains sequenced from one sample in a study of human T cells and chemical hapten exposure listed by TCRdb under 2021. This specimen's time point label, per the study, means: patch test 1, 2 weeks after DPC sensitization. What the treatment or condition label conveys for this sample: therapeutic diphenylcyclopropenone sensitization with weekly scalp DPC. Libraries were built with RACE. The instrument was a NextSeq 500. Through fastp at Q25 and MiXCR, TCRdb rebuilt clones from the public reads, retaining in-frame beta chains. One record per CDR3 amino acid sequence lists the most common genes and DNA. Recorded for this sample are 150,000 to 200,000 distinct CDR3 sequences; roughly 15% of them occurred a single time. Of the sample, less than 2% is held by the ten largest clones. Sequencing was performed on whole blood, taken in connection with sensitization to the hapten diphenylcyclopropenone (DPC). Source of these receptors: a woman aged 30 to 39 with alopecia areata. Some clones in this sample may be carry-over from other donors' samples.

The CDR3 nucleotides read TGTGCCAGCAGTTTTGGGACAGGACAGAACACTGAAGCTTTCTTT. This codes for CASSFGTGQNTEAFF. The chain combines TRBV28 with TRBJ1-1; 8 bases match TRBD1. This CDR3 contains 15 residues. V lost 3 bases to trimming and J lost 1 base; unmatched junction nucleotides: 4. Germline lookup yields CDR1 MDHEN and CDR2 SYDVKM.

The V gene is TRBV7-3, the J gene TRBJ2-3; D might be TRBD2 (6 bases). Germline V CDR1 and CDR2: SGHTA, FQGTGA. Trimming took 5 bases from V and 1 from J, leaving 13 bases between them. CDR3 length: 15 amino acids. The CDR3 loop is CASSAAGSRTDTQYF. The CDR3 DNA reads TGTGCCAGCAGCGCTGCGGGGAGCCGCACAGATACGCAGTATTTT.

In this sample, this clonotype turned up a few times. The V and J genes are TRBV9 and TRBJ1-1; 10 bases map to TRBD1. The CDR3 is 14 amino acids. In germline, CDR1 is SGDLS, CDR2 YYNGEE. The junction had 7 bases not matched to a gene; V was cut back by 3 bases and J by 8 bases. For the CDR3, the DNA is TGTGCCAGCAGCGCCGCCGGGACAGGGGACGAAGCTTTCTTT. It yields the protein CASSAAGTGDEAFF.

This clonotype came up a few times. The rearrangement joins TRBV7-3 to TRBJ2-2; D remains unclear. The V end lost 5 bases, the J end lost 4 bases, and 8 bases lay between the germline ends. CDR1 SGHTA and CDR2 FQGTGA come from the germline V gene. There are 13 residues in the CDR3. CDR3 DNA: TGTGCCAGCAGCCTGTGGGGCACCGGGGAGCTGTTTTTT. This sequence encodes CASSLWGTGELFF.

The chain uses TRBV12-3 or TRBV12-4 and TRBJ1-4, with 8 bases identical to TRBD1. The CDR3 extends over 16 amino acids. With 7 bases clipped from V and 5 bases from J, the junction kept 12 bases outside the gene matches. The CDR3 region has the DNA TGTGCCAGCACCAAGACAGGGGATGGAGGGAATGAAAAACTGTTTTTT. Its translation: CASTKTGDGGNEKLFF.

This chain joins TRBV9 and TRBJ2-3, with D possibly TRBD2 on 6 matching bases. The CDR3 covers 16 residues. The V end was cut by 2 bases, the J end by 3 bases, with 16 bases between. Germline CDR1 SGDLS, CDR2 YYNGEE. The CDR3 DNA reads TGTGCCAGCAGCGTTCATGTGGGACTCGGAACAGATACGCAGTATTTT. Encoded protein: CASSVHVGLGTDTQYF.

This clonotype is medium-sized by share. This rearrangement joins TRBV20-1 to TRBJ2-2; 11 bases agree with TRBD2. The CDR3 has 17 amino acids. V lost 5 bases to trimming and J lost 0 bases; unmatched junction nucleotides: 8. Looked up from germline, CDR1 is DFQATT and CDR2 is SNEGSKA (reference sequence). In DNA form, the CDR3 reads TGCAGTGCTCGGTGGACTAGCGGGCTACCGAACACCGGGGAGCTGTTTTTT. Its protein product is CSARWTSGLPNTGELFF.

CDR3: CASSPARGTYEQYF. Written as DNA, the CDR3 is TGTGCCAGCAGCCCCGCCAGAGGGACCTACGAGCAGTACTTC. The chain couples TRBV4-2 to TRBJ2-7; the D gene is possibly TRBD2 (5 bases). The CDR3 extends over 14 amino acids. The V gene lost 4 bases and the J gene lost 2 bases, with 12 bases spanning the gap. The germline CDR1 and CDR2 sequences are LGHNA and YNFKEQ.

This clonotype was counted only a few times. The CDR3 DNA reads as TGTGCCAGCAGCTTGCAGGGAGCCTACGAGCAGTACTTC. Its translation is CASSLQGAYEQYF. J is TRBJ2-7 and V is TRBV5-4; either TRBD1 or TRBD2 may supply D (5 bases each). Germline V lookup: CDR1 SGHNT, CDR2 YYREEE (reference sequence). The V end was cut by 1 base, the J end by 2 bases, with 7 bases between. CDR3 size: 13 residues.

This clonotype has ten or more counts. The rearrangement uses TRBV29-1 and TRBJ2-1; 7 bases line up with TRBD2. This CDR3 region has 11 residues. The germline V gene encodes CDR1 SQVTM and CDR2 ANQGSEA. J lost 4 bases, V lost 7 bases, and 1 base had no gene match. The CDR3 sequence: CSGGGYNEQFF. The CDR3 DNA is TGCAGCGGGGGGGGATACAATGAGCAGTTCTTC.

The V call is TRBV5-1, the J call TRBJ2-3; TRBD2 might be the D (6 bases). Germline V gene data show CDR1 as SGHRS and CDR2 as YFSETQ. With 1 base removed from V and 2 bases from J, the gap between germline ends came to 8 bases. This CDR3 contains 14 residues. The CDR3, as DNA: TGCGCCAGCAGCTTGACGGGAGTCACAGATACGCAGTATTTT. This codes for CASSLTGVTDTQYF.

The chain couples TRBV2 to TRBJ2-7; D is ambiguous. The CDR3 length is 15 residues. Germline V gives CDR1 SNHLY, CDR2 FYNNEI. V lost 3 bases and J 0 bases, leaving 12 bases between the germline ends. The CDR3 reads CASSDNPTSSYEQYF. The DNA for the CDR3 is TGTGCCAGCAGTGACAACCCTACGAGCTCCTACGAGCAGTACTTC.

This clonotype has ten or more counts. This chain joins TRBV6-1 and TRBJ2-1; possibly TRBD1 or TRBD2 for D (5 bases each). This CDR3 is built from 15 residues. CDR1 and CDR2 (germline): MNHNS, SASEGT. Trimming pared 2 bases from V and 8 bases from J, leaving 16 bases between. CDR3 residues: CASSELRLGVDEQFF. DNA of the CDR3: TGTGCCAGCAGTGAATTGAGACTGGGGGTCGATGAGCAGTTCTTC.

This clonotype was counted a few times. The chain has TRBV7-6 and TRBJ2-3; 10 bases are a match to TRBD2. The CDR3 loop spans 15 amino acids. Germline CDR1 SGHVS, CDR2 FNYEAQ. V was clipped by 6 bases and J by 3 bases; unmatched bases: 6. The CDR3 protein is CASRSTGLATDTQYF. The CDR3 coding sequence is TGTGCCAGCAGATCTACGGGACTAGCGACAGATACGCAGTATTTT.

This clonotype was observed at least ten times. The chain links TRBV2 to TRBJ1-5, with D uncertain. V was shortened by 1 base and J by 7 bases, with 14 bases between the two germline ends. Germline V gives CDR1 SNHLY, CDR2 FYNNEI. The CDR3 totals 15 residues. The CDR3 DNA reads TGTGCCAGCAGTGAAGTGGGGTCGCACGTACAGCCCCAGCATTTT. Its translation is CASSEVGSHVQPQHF.

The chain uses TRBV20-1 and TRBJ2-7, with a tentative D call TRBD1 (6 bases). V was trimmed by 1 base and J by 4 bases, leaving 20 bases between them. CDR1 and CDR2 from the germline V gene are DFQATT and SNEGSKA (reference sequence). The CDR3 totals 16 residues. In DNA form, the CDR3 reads TGCAGTGCTAGAGCCCTGTGGGGGCCAATACCGTACGAGCAGTACTTC. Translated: CSARALWGPIPYEQYF.

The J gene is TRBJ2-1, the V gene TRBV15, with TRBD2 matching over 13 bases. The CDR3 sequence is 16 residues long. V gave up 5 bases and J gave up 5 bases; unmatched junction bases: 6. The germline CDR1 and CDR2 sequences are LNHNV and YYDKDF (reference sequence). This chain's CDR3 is CATSERLAGGDNEQFF. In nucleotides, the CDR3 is TGTGCCACCAGCGAACGACTAGCGGGGGGAGACAATGAGCAGTTCTTC.

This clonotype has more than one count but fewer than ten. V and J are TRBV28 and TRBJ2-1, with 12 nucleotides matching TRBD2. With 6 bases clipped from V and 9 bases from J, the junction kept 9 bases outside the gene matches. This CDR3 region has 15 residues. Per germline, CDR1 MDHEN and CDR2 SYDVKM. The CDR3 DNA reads TGTGCCAGCAGCATAGGACTAGCGGGACTAACTGAGCAGTTCTTC. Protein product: CASSIGLAGLTEQFF.

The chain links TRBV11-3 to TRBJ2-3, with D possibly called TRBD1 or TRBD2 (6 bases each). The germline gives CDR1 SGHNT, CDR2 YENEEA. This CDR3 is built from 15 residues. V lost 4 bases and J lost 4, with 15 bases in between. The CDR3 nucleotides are TGTGCCAGCAGCTCCGGGGGCGCTGCCCCAGATACGCAGTATTTT. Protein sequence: CASSSGGAAPDTQYF.

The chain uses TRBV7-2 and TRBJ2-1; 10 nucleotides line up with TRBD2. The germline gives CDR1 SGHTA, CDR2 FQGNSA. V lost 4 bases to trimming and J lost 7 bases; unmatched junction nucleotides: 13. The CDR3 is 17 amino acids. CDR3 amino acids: CASSYGGSSGSGNEQFF. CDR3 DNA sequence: TGTGCCAGCAGCTACGGGGGTTCTAGCGGGAGTGGGAATGAGCAGTTCTTC. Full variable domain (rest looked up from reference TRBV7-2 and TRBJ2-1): GAGVSQSPSNKVTEKGKDVELRCDPISGHTALYWYRQSLGQGLEFLIYFQGNSAPDKSGLPSDRFSAERTGGSVSTLTIQRTQQEDSAVYLCASSYGGSSGSGNEQFFGPGTRLTVL.

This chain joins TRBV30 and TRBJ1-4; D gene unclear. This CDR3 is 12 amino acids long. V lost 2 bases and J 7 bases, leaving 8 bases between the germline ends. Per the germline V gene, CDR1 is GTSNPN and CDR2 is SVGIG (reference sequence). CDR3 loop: CAWSQQGEKLFF. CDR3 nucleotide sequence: TGTGCCTGGAGTCAACAAGGTGAAAAACTGTTTTTT.

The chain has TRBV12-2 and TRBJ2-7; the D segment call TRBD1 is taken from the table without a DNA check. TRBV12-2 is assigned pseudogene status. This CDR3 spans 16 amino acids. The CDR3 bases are TGTGCAAGTCGCTTATCTCCGGTTATAGGGGTACTTGAGCAGTACTTC. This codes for CASRLSPVIGVLEQYF.

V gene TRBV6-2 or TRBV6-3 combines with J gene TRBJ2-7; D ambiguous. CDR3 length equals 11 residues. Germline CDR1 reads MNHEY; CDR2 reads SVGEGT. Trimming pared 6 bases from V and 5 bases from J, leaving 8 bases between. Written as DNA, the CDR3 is TGTGCCAGCAGCCGCCTAGACGAGCAGTACTTC. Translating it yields CASSRLDEQYF.

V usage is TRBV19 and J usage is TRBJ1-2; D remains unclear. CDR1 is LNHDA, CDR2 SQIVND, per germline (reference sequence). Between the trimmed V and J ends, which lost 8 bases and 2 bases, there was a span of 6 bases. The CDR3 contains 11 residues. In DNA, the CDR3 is TGTGCCAGTTCCCGGAACTATGGCTACACCTTC. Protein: CASSRNYGYTF.

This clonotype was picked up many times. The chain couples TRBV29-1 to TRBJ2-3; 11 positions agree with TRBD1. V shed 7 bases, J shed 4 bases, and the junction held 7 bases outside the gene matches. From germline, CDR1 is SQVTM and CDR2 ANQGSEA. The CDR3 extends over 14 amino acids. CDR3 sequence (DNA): TGCAGCGCTGGACAGGGGGCGCGAGCAGATACGCAGTATTTT. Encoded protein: CSAGQGARADTQYF.

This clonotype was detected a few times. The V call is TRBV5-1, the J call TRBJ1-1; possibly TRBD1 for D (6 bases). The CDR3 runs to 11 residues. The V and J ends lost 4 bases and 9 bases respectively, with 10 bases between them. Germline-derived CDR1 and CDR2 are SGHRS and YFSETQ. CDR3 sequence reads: CASSGGQKAFF. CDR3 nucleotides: TGCGCCAGCAGCGGCGGACAGAAAGCTTTCTTT.

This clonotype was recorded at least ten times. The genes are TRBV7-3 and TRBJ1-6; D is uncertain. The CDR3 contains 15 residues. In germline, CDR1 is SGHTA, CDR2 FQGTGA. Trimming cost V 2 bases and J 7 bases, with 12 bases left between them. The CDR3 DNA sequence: TGTGCCAGCAGCTTATATGCAGGCGAGAATTCACCCCTCCACTTT. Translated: CASSLYAGENSPLHF.

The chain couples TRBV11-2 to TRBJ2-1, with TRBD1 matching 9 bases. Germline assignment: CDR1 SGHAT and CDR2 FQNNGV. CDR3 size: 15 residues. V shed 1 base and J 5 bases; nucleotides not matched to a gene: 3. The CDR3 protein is CASSLGDRVHNEQFF. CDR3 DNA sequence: TGTGCCAGCAGCTTAGGGGACAGGGTTCACAATGAGCAGTTCTTC.

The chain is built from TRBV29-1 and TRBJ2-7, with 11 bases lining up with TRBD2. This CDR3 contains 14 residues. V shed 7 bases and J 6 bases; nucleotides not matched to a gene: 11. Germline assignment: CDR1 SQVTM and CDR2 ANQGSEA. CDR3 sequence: CSATATSGSPEQYF. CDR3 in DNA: TGCAGCGCCACGGCAACTAGCGGGAGCCCCGAGCAGTACTTC.

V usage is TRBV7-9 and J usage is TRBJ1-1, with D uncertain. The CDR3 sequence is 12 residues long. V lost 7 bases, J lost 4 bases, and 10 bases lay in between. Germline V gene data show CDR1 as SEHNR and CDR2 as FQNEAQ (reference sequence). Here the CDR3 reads CASKRAGTEAFF. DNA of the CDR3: TGTGCCAGCAAAAGGGCAGGCACTGAAGCTTTCTTT.

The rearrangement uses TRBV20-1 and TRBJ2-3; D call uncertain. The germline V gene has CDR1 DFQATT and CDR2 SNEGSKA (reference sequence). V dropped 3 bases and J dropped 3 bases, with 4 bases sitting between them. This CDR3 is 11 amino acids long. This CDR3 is CSASLTDTQYF. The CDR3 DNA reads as TGCAGTGCTAGTCTGACAGATACGCAGTATTTT.

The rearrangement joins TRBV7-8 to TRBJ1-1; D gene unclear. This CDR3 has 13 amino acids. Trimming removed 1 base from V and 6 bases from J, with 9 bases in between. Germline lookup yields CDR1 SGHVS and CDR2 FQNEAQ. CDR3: CASSLGRRSEAFF. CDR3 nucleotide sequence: TGTGCCAGCAGCTTAGGGCGGAGATCTGAAGCTTTCTTT.